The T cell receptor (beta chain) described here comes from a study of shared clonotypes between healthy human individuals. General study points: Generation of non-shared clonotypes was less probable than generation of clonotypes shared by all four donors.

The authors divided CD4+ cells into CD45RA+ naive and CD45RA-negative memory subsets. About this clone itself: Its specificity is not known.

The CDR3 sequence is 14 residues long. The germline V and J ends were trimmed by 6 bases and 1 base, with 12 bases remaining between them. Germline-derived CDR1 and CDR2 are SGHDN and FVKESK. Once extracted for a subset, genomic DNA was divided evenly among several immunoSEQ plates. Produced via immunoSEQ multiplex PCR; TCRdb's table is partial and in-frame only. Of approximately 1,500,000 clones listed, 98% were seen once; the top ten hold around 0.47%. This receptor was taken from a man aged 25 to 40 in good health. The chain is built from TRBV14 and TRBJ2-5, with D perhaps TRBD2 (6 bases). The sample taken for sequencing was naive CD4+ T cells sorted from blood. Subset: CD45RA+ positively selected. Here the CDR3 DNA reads TGTGCCAGCAGTTACCGGGACTTCCAAGAGACCCAGTACTTC. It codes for CASSYRDFQETQYF.